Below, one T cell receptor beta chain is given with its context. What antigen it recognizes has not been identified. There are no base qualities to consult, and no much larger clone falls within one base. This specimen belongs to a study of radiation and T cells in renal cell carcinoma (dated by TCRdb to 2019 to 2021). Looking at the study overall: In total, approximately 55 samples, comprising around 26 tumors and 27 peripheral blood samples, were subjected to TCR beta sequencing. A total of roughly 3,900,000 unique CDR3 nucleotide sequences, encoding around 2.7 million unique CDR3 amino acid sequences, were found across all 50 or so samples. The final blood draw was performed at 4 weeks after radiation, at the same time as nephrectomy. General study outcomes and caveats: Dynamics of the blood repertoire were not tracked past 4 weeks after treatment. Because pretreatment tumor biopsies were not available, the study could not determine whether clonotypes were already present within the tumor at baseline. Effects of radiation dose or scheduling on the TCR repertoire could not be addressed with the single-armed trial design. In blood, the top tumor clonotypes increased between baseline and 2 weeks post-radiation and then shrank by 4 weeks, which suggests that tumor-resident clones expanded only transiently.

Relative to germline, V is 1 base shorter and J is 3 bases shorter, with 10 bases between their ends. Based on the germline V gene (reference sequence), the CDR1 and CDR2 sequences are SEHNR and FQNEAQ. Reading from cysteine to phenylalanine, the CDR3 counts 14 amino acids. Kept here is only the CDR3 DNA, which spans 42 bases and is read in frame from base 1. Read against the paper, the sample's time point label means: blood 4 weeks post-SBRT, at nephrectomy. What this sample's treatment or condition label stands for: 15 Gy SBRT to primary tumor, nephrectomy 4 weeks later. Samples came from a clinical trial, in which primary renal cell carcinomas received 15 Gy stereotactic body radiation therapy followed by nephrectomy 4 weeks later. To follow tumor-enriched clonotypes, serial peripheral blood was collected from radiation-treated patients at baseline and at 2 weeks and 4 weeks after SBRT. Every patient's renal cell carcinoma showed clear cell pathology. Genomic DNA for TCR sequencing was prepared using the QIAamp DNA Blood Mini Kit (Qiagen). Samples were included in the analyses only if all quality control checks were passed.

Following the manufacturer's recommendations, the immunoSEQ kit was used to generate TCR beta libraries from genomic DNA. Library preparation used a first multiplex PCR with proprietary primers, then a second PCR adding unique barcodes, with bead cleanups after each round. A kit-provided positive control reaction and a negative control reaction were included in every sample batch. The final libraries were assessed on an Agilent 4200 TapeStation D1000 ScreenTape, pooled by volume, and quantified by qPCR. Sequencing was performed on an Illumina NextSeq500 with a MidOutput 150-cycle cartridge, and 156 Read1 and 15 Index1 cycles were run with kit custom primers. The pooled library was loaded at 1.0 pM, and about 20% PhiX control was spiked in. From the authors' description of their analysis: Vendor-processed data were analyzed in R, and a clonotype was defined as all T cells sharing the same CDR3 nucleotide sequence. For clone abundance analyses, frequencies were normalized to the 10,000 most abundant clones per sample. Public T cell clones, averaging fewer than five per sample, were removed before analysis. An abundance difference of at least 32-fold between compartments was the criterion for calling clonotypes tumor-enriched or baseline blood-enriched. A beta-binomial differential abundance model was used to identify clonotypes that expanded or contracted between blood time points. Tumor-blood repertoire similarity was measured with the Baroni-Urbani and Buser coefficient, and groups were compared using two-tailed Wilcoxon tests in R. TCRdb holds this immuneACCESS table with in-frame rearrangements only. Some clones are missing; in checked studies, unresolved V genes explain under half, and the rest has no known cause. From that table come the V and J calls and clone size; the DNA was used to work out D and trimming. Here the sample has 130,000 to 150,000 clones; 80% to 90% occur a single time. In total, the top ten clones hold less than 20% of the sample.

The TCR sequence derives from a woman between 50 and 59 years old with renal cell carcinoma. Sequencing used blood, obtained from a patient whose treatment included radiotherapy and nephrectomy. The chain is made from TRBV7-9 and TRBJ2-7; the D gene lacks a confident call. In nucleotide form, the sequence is TGTGCCAGCAGCTTAGATCTAGAATTCTACGAGCAGTACTTC. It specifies CASSLDLEFYEQYF. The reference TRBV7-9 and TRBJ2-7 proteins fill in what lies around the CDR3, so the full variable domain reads DTGVSQNPRHKITKRGQNVTFRCDPISEHNRLYWYRQTLGQGPEFLTYFQNEAQLEKSRLLSDRFSAERPKGSFSTLEIQRTEQGDSAMYLCASSLDLEFYEQYFGPGTRLTVT.